This TCR beta chain comes out of a study of identifying expanded T cells in peripheral blood. Study-level points and caveats: Clone count variance between roughly 2-week samples rose with total template count. Technical replicates showed roughly 1.2 changed clones; two weeks about 16; four weeks 19.

About this clone: The target antigen is unknown.

V shed 4 bases and J shed 4 bases, with 17 bases lying between them. Germline V gene data show CDR1 as SGDLS and CDR2 as YYNGEE. The length of the CDR3 is 15 residues. Healthy donors had no documented immune events, such as infections, while sampled. Clones were read by immunoSEQ multiplex PCR, and TCRdb kept only the in-frame ones, dropping some. The table has over 100,000 clones, about 87% seen once. This TCR derives from a person aged 18 to 75 in good health. The material sequenced was blood. J is TRBJ1-1 and V is TRBV9; D perhaps matches TRBD1 (6 bases). CDR3 bases: TGTGCCAGCAGCCCCTACAGGGAATTCGGCACTGAAGCTTTCTTT. The encoded protein is CASSPYREFGTEAFF.